These 8 T cell receptor beta chains were sequenced from one sample in a study of blood T cell repertoires in COVID-19. TCRdb keeps only in-frame clones here, not all; method: immunoSEQ multiplex PCR. Found here are roughly 220,000 clones, 70% to 85% of them singletons; the top ten hold 1.3%. The material sequenced was PBMCs or T cells enriched from blood (not recorded which). Receptors were obtained from a woman in her thirties or forties with acute COVID-19.

The rearrangement uses TRBV3-1 (or the pseudogene TRBV3-2) and TRBJ2-5, with D maybe TRBD2 (6 bases). The CDR3 consists of 14 residues. Germline values: CDR1 LGHDT, CDR2 YNNKEL (reference sequence). The germline V and J ends were trimmed by 1 base and 6 bases, with 12 bases remaining between them. The CDR3 DNA follows: TGTGCCAGCAGCCAAGGGGGGGATAGCCAGACCCAGTACTTC. This sequence encodes CASSQGGDSQTQYF.

Of note for this clone: At one boundary the junction diverges from the germline segment, which might be a read error. The rearrangement uses TRBV19 and TRBJ1-5; TRBD1 might be the D (5 bases). The CDR3 length is 13 residues. From germline, CDR1 is LNHDA and CDR2 SQIVND (reference sequence). CDR3: CASSIVGRQLQHF. In nucleotides, the CDR3 is TGTGCCAGTAGTATAGTGGGGCGCCAGCTCCAGCATTTT.

V and J are TRBV3-1 (or the pseudogene TRBV3-2) and TRBJ2-7; D is perhaps TRBD2 (6 bases). Germline assignment: CDR1 LGHDT and CDR2 YNNKEL (reference sequence). The V end lost 4 bases, the J end lost 2 bases, and 18 bases lay between the germline ends. The CDR3 sequence is 16 residues long. The CDR3 region is CASSPDGGPAAYEQYF. CDR3 DNA sequence: TGTGCCAGCAGCCCCGACGGGGGACCCGCGGCCTACGAGCAGTACTTC.

The CDR3 loop reads CASSPQGPTYNEQFF. CDR3 nucleotide sequence: TGTGCCAGCAGTCCACAGGGGCCCACCTACAATGAGCAGTTCTTC. The chain carries TRBV6-2 or TRBV6-3 and TRBJ2-1, with 7 bases lining up with TRBD1. The CDR3 covers 15 residues. The J segment lost 2 bases and the V segment lost 5 bases, leaving 6 bases of the junction unmatched. Germline V gene data show CDR1 as MNHEY and CDR2 as SVGEGT.

The chain has TRBV5-1 and TRBJ1-1, with 8 bases identical to TRBD1. The V and J ends lost 1 base and 8 bases, in that order; junction bases with no gene match: 7. Germline V gene data show CDR1 as SGHRS and CDR2 as YFSETQ. The CDR3 runs 14 residues. This CDR3 is CASSLRGRDREAFF. CDR3 DNA: TGCGCCAGCAGCTTGAGGGGCCGGGACAGGGAAGCTTTCTTT.

As DNA, the CDR3 is TGTGCCAGCAGCGTAGGGGACAGGGGCCCCTACGAGCAGTACTTC. Its protein is CASSVGDRGPYEQYF. The chain carries TRBV9 and TRBJ2-7, with TRBD1 matching 10 bases. This CDR3 region has 15 residues. Germline V CDR1 and CDR2: SGDLS, YYNGEE. Trimming at V came to 0 bases and at J to 2 bases, leaving 2 bases not matched to a gene. Looking up the rest from reference TRBV9 and TRBJ2-7 gives the full variable domain: DSGVTQTPKHLITATGQRVTLRCSPRSGDLSVYWYQQSLDQGLQFLIQYYNGEERAKGNILERFSAQQFPDLHSELNLSSLELGDSALYFCASSVGDRGPYEQYFGPGTRLTVT.

This clone was counted a single time. The V call is TRBV19, the J call TRBJ2-1; TRBD2 matches 9 bases. J lost 9 bases, V lost 10 bases, and 10 bases had no gene match. Germline V gene lookup returns CDR1 LNHDA and CDR2 SQIVND (reference sequence). CDR3 size: 13 residues. CDR3: CATEASGISEQFF. The CDR3 DNA reads TGTGCCACCGAAGCTAGCGGGATCAGTGAGCAGTTCTTC.

The chain links TRBV5-1 to TRBJ2-7, with 7 nucleotides matching TRBD2. The CDR3 consists of 13 residues. The junction had 3 bases not matched to a gene; V was cut back by 2 bases and J by 4 bases. Germline CDR1 and CDR2: SGHRS and YFSETQ. The CDR3 protein is CASSLISGYEQYF. DNA of the CDR3: TGCGCCAGCAGCTTAATTAGCGGGTACGAGCAGTACTTC.